This record concerns one T cell receptor beta chain sequence. The antigen remains unidentified. V lost 0 bases and J 6 bases, leaving 11 bases between the germline ends. Germline assignment: CDR1 ENHRY and CDR2 SYGVKD. This CDR3 comprises 14 residues. This sample was taken from a study of beta chain features in type 1 diabetes. At the level of the study: All samples yielded some 100,000,000 examined sorted cells. Regarding the study as a whole: Any HLA type influence on TCRB rearrangement was left unresolved here. Shorter templates might be favored by PCR, equally in patients and controls.

Expressed TCRB transcripts were sequenced, since all the RNA that had been isolated was reverse transcribed. Samples of naive, central memory and regulatory T cells yielded a mean of about 3.9 million reads. TCRdb keeps only in-frame clones here, not all; method: immunoSEQ multiplex PCR. The sample carries 860,000 or so clones, roughly 17% recorded once. The source is a woman under 30 in good health. This chain links TRBV10-3 with TRBJ1-1; perhaps TRBD1 as D (5 bases). Sequencing was done on a sample of naive CD4+ T cells from blood. CDR3 bases: TGTGCCATCAGTGAGTCGGAAGTGGGGGCTGAAGCTTTCTTT. Amino acid sequence: CAISESEVGAEAFF.